This entry lists 30 T cell receptor beta chains sequenced from one sample in a study of glioma-infiltrating T cells after dendritic cell vaccination. Profiled with immunoSEQ multiplex PCR; TCRdb holds only in-frame clones, not every one. The repertoire holds around 96,000 clones, approximately 81% seen once, with 5.5% to 7% in the top ten. Here the sequenced sample was blood, taken before dendritic cell vaccination. All receptors come from a human donor with glioblastoma.

This clone was counted a few times. The chain recombines TRBV4-1 with TRBJ1-3; D is undetermined. The CDR3 runs to 15 residues. V was pared by 3 bases and J by 9 bases, with 18 bases between. The germline gives CDR1 MGHRA, CDR2 YSYEKL. The CDR3 here is CASSQGEGLERTIYF. Written as DNA, the CDR3 is TGCGCCAGCAGCCAGGGAGAAGGCTTGGAACGCACCATATATTTT.

This clone was recorded only once. In DNA, the CDR3 is TGTGCCAGCAGCTTAACACAGGCGTCGGGCACCGGGGAGCTGTTTTTT. Translating gives CASSLTQASGTGELFF. The chain is built from TRBV7-3 and TRBJ2-2; D is perhaps TRBD1 (5 bases). The V and J ends lost 0 bases and 4 bases respectively, with 12 bases between them. This CDR3 is 16 amino acids long. Germline-derived CDR1 and CDR2 are SGHTA and FQGTGA.

This chain joins TRBV7-8 and TRBJ2-7; a possible D gene is TRBD1 (6 bases). Germline CDR1 and CDR2: SGHVS and FQNEAQ. V was pared by 7 bases and J by 2 bases, with 18 bases between. This CDR3 has 15 residues. CDR3 in DNA: TGTGCCAGCACACTCTCAGGGGACACTACCTACGAGCAGTACTTC. It translates to CASTLSGDTTYEQYF.

The CDR3 DNA sequence: TGTGCCAGCAGCTCCGGGACAGGGTGGTACGAGCAGTACTTC. It codes for CASSSGTGWYEQYF. J is TRBJ2-7 and V is TRBV5-5, with 9 bases identical to TRBD1. The CDR3 is 14 residues long. The junction had 5 bases not matched to a gene; V was cut back by 3 bases and J by 4 bases. The germline V gene has CDR1 SGHKS and CDR2 YYEKEE (reference sequence). Filled out from reference TRBV5-5 and TRBJ2-7, the complete variable domain reads DAGVTQSPTHLIKTRGQQVTLRCSPISGHKSVSWYQQVLGQGPQFIFQYYEKEERGRGNFPDRFSARQFPNYSSELNVNALLLGDSALYLCASSSGTGWYEQYFGPGTRLTVT.

The chain's CDR3 is CASRSGTSNNEQFF. The CDR3 DNA is TGCGCCAGCAGGTCCGGGACTTCCAACAATGAGCAGTTCTTC. The chain recombines TRBV5-1 with TRBJ2-1; a possible D gene is TRBD2 (6 bases). Germline CDR1 is SGHRS and CDR2 is YFSETQ. V was cut by 5 bases and J by 5 bases, with 14 bases left in between. The CDR3 runs to 14 residues.

The chain recombines TRBV7-8 with TRBJ1-2; 11 bases are a match to TRBD1. Unmatched junction bases numbered 9, after V lost 5 bases and J lost 4 bases. Germline assignment: CDR1 SGHVS and CDR2 FQNEAQ. The CDR3 consists of 16 residues. The CDR3 region is CASSPLDRGRAYGYTF. For the CDR3, the DNA is TGTGCCAGCAGCCCCCTGGACAGGGGGCGCGCCTATGGCTACACCTTC.

J is TRBJ1-3 and V is TRBV7-9, with a tentative D call TRBD1 (6 bases). V lost 4 bases and J lost 4, with 11 bases in between. This CDR3 has 14 amino acids. The germline CDR1 and CDR2 sequences are SEHNR and FQNEAQ (reference sequence). CDR3 bases: TGTGCCAGCAGCTCGCAGGGGTTGGGAAACACCATATATTTT. It is translated as CASSSQGLGNTIYF.

The J gene is TRBJ1-1, the V gene TRBV19; D may be TRBD1 (6 bases). Germline V CDR1 and CDR2: LNHDA, SQIVND (reference sequence). V dropped 3 bases and J dropped 8 bases, with 10 bases sitting between them. This CDR3 is built from 12 residues. The CDR3 region is CASSIFGGEAFF. For the CDR3, the DNA is TGTGCCAGTAGTATTTTTGGGGGCGAAGCTTTCTTT. The full variable domain, with the rest looked up from reference TRBV19 and TRBJ1-1, is DGGITQSPKYLFRKEGQNVTLSCEQNLNHDAMYWYRQDPGQGLRLIYYSQIVNDFQKGDIAEGYSVSREKKESFPLTVTSAQKNPTAFYLCASSIFGGEAFFGQGTRLTVV.

V gene TRBV6-6 combines with J gene TRBJ1-2, with a possible D match to TRBD1 (5 bases). V was pared by 5 bases and J by 8 bases, with 18 bases between. There are 14 residues in the CDR3. CDR1 is MNHNY, CDR2 SVGAGI, per germline (reference sequence). CDR3 nucleotides: TGTGCCAGCAGTCCGGACGGGAGGGGTCGGGGCTACACCTTC. Amino acids: CASSPDGRGRGYTF.

The J gene is TRBJ1-1, the V gene TRBV30; D perhaps matches TRBD1 (5 bases). The CDR3 contains 13 residues. Trimming took off 0 bases at V and 4 bases at J, with 9 bases between the two ends. Germline V gene sequence: CDR1 GTSNPN, CDR2 SVGIG (reference sequence). The CDR3 coding sequence is TGTGCCTGGAGTGTCGGGGGAGGCACTGAAGCTTTCTTT. Its protein product is CAWSVGGGTEAFF. Variable domain in full (rest from reference TRBV30 and TRBJ1-1): SQTIHQWPATLVQPVGSPLSLECTVEGTSNPNLYWYRQAAGRGLQLLFYSVGIGQISSEVPQNLSASRPQDRQFILSSKKLLLSDSGFYLCAWSVGGGTEAFFGQGTRLTVV.

This chain uses TRBV7-6 with TRBJ1-1, with a weak D call TRBD1 (5 bases). With 6 bases removed from V and 1 base from J, the gap between germline ends came to 12 bases. Germline V gene sequence: CDR1 SGHVS, CDR2 FNYEAQ. The CDR3 extends over 14 amino acids. The DNA of the CDR3 is TGTGCCAGCAGGAAACAGGAAACGAACACTGAAGCTTTCTTT. This sequence encodes CASRKQETNTEAFF. Together with reference TRBV7-6 and TRBJ1-1, the CDR3 gives the full variable domain: GAGVSQSPRYKVTKRGQDVALRCDPISGHVSLYWYRQALGQGPEFLTYFNYEAQQDKSGLPNDRFSAERPEGSISTLTIQRTEQRDSAMYRCASRKQETNTEAFFGQGTRLTVV.

This clone was detected a few times. V gene TRBV29-1 combines with J gene TRBJ2-6; D is unresolved. V was cut by 7 bases and J by 0 bases, with 4 bases left in between. The CDR3 is 12 residues long. From germline, CDR1 is SQVTM and CDR2 ANQGSEA. The CDR3 nucleotides read TGCAGCGCAAACTCTGGGGCCAACGTCCTGACTTTC. Protein sequence: CSANSGANVLTF. The entire variable domain, with the rest obtained from reference TRBV29-1 and TRBJ2-6, is as follows: SAVISQKPSRDICQRGTSLTIQCQVDSQVTMMFWYRQQPGQSLTLIATANQGSEATYESGFVIDKFPISRPNLTFSTLTVSNMSPEDSSIYLCSANSGANVLTFGAGSRLTVL.

The rearrangement links TRBV20-1 to TRBJ1-1; D not resolved. The CDR3 extends over 11 amino acids. The germline CDR1 and CDR2 sequences are DFQATT and SNEGSKA (reference sequence). V lost 8 bases and J 1 base, leaving 8 bases between the germline ends. CDR3 residues: CSLGRNTEAFF. As DNA, the CDR3 is TGCAGTCTAGGGAGGAACACTGAAGCTTTCTTT.

This rearrangement joins TRBV9 to TRBJ2-2, with TRBD1 identical over 9 bases. The CDR3 totals 16 residues. Trimming at V came to 4 bases and at J to 3 bases, leaving 7 bases not matched to a gene. CDR1 and CDR2 from the germline V gene are SGDLS and YYNGEE. The chain's CDR3 is CASSPTGGAYTGELFF. The CDR3 DNA sequence: TGTGCCAGCAGCCCCACAGGGGGCGCTTACACCGGGGAGCTGTTTTTT.

The chain has TRBV10-2 and TRBJ1-1; no clear D gene. Trimming removed 6 bases at V and 7 bases at J, with 15 bases between. The CDR3 consists of 13 residues. The germline V gene encodes CDR1 WSHSY and CDR2 SAAADI. As DNA, the CDR3 is TGCGCCAGCAGCGTAGCTGGTCCCGGTGAAGCTTTCTTT. Amino acids: CASSVAGPGEAFF.

The CDR3 loop is CASSGRPGKENQPQHF. The CDR3, as DNA: TGTGCCAGCAGTGGGCGGCCCGGGAAGGAGAATCAGCCCCAGCATTTT. This chain uses TRBV6-1 with TRBJ1-5; D ambiguous. Germline CDR1 reads MNHNS; CDR2 reads SASEGT. This CDR3 is built from 16 residues. Trimming removed 4 bases from V and 4 bases from J, with 17 bases in between.

This sequence joins TRBV6-5 and TRBJ1-1; TRBD1 agrees at 7 bases. Trimming removed 5 bases from V and 11 bases from J; junction bases left unmatched: 8. The CDR3 has 12 residues. Germline V lookup: CDR1 MNHEY, CDR2 SVGAGI. This chain's CDR3 is CASSPRDSRAFF. The CDR3 DNA is TGTGCCAGCAGTCCACGGGACAGCAGGGCTTTCTTT.

This sequence joins TRBV6-1 and TRBJ2-3; 8 bases line up with TRBD1. CDR3 length equals 14 residues. Trimming removed 5 bases from V and 3 bases from J; junction bases left unmatched: 4. The germline V gene encodes CDR1 MNHNS and CDR2 SASEGT. The CDR3 is CASSWDRRTDTQYF. The CDR3 nucleotides read TGTGCCAGCAGTTGGGACAGGAGAACAGATACGCAGTATTTT.

The chain has TRBV10-2 and TRBJ2-7; TRBD1 matches at 7 bases. Germline CDR1 reads WSHSY; CDR2 reads SAAADI. Trimming cost V 6 bases and J 7 bases; bases outside gene matches: 6. CDR3 length: 12 residues. The CDR3 DNA follows: TGCGCCAGCAGCATTGTCAGGGGGGAGCAGTACTTC. Translating it yields CASSIVRGEQYF.

This clone was seen only once. This chain uses TRBV5-4 with TRBJ2-1; the match to TRBD2 covers 11 bases. The CDR3 is made up of 17 amino acids. Germline V gene sequence: CDR1 SGHNT, CDR2 YYREEE (reference sequence). With V trimmed by 4 bases and J by 9 bases, 15 bases remained unmatched. CDR3 nucleotide sequence: TGTGCCAGCAGCAGGGAGCTTAGCGGGAGGGCCCGCGGTGAGCAGTTCTTC. It yields the protein CASSRELSGRARGEQFF.

The chain employs TRBV2 and TRBJ1-2, with D maybe TRBD1 (5 bases). The germline V gene encodes CDR1 SNHLY and CDR2 FYNNEI. The V end lost 4 bases, the J end lost 6 bases, and 12 bases lay between the germline ends. There are 13 residues in the CDR3. CDR3 sequence (DNA): TGTGCCAGCAGTGCAGGGATTCGGGATGGCTACACCTTC. This translates into CASSAGIRDGYTF. The full variable domain, rest sourced from reference TRBV2 and TRBJ1-2, is EPEVTQTPSHQVTQMGQEVILRCVPISNHLYFYWYRQILGQKVEFLVSFYNNEISEKSEIFDDQFSVERPDGSNFTLKIRSTKLEDSAMYFCASSAGIRDGYTFGSGTRLTVV.

J is TRBJ1-1 and V is TRBV5-1, with a tentative D call TRBD1 (5 bases). CDR1 is SGHRS and CDR2 is YFSETQ in the germline V gene. There are 13 residues in the CDR3. V lost 3 bases, J lost 1 base, and 7 bases lay in between. CDR3: CASSWGPNTEAFF. CDR3 nucleotides: TGCGCCAGCAGCTGGGGCCCGAACACTGAAGCTTTCTTT.

The chain employs TRBV15 and TRBJ1-1; the match to TRBD1 covers 7 bases. Trimming removed 0 bases from V and 4 bases from J; junction bases left unmatched: 2. CDR3 size: 14 residues. The germline V gene has CDR1 LNHNV and CDR2 YYDKDF (reference sequence). This chain's CDR3 is CATSRDRGVTEAFF. Here the CDR3 DNA reads TGTGCCACCAGCAGAGACAGGGGGGTCACTGAAGCTTTCTTT.

The sample holds one count of this clone. The V gene is TRBV2, the J gene TRBJ2-5; TRBD1 matches 10 bases. The CDR3 sequence is 15 residues long. V shed 5 bases and J 3 bases; nucleotides not matched to a gene: 6. Per the germline V gene, CDR1 is SNHLY and CDR2 is FYNNEI. CDR3 sequence: CASSHSGTGEETQYF. The CDR3 bases are TGTGCCAGCAGTCATTCCGGGACAGGGGAAGAGACCCAGTACTTC.

The chain carries TRBV28 and TRBJ1-2; TRBD1 agrees at 9 bases. V lost 6 bases, J lost 2 bases, and 10 bases stayed unmatched. Germline CDR1 MDHEN, CDR2 SYDVKM. The CDR3 contains 16 residues. CDR3 sequence: CASRTGGGQGNYGYTF. CDR3 coding DNA: TGTGCCAGCAGGACGGGAGGGGGACAGGGCAACTATGGCTACACCTTC.

A few counts support this clone. This rearrangement joins TRBV6-5 to TRBJ1-1, with TRBD1 identical over 9 bases. With V trimmed by 4 bases and J by 4 bases, 7 bases remained unmatched. The germline V gene encodes CDR1 MNHEY and CDR2 SVGAGI. The CDR3 length is 15 residues. The chain's CDR3 is CASSLQGAPSTEAFF. CDR3 nucleotides: TGTGCCAGCAGTTTACAGGGGGCACCGAGCACTGAAGCTTTCTTT.

This chain links TRBV27 with TRBJ2-5; 7 bases map to TRBD1. The germline V gene has CDR1 MNHEY and CDR2 SMNVEV (reference sequence). The CDR3 loop spans 14 amino acids. V was pared by 5 bases and J by 4 bases, with 7 bases of the junction left unmatched. The CDR3 protein is CASSTQGVGETQYF. Written as DNA, the CDR3 is TGTGCCAGCAGTACCCAGGGGGTAGGAGAGACCCAGTACTTC.

V is TRBV5-1 and J is TRBJ2-1; TRBD2 matches 12 bases. V trimming: 4 bases; J trimming: 4 bases; junction bases outside the gene matches: 6. The germline V gene encodes CDR1 SGHRS and CDR2 YFSETQ. This CDR3 comprises 16 residues. The CDR3: CASSLPGTSGYNEQFF. For the CDR3, the DNA is TGCGCCAGCAGCCTACCGGGGACTAGCGGGTACAATGAGCAGTTCTTC.

This rearrangement joins TRBV25-1 to TRBJ2-3, with D possibly TRBD2 on 5 matching bases. V was cut by 5 bases and J by 2 bases, with 17 bases left in between. Germline V gene sequence: CDR1 MGHDK, CDR2 SYGVNS. The CDR3 length is 16 residues. DNA of the CDR3: TGTGCCAGCAGTTCAGAACTAGACACCACCACAGATACGCAGTATTTT. Its protein is CASSSELDTTTDTQYF.

Here the CDR3 reads CASSLTPLPDLRQGVLDGYTF. In nucleotides, the CDR3 is TGTGCCAGCAGCTTAACCCCACTTCCCGACCTGAGACAGGGAGTATTGGATGGCTACACCTTC. The chain carries TRBV7-3 and TRBJ1-2; 7 nucleotides align to TRBD1. Germline V lookup: CDR1 SGHTA, CDR2 FQGTGA. Trimming took 0 bases from V and 6 from J; bases not matched to a gene: 25. The CDR3 is 21 residues long.